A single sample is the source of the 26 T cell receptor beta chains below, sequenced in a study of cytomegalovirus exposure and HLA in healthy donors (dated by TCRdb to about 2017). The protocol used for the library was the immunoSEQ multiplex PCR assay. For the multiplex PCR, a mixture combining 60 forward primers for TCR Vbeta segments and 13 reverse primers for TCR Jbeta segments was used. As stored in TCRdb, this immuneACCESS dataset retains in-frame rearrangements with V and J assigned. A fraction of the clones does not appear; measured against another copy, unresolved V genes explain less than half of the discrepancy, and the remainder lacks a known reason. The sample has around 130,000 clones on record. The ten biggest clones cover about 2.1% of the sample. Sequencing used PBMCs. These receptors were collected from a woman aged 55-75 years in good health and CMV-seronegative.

CDR3 sequence reads: CASSLYPGNGVSINEQFF. The CDR3 DNA reads TGTGCCAGCAGCTTATACCCCGGGAATGGGGTTTCTATTAATGAGCAGTTCTTC. J is TRBJ2-1 and V is TRBV11-1; tentatively, D is TRBD2 (5 bases). The CDR3 extends over 18 amino acids. Germline CDR1 is SGHAT and CDR2 is FQDESV (reference sequence). V lost 2 bases to trimming and J lost 7 bases, with 24 bases between them.

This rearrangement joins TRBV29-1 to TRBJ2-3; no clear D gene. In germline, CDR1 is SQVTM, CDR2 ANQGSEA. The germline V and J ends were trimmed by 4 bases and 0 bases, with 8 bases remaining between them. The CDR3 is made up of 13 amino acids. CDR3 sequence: CSVVRVSTDTQYF. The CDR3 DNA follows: TGCAGCGTTGTTCGGGTGAGCACAGATACGCAGTATTTT.

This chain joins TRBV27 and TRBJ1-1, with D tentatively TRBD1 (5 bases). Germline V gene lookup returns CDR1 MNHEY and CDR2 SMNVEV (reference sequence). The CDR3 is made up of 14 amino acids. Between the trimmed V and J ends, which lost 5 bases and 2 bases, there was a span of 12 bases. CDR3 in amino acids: CASSQGLRNTEAFF. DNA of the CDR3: TGTGCCAGCAGTCAGGGACTGAGAAACACTGAAGCTTTCTTT.

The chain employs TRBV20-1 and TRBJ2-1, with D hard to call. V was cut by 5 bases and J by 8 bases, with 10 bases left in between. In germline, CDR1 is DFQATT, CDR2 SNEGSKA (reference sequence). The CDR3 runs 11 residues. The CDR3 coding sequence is TGCAGTGCTGAGAGAGTCTATGAGCAGTTCTTC. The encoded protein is CSAERVYEQFF.

The CDR3 here is CASSSTGQGANVLTF. The CDR3 bases are TGTGCCAGCAGCAGTACAGGGCAAGGGGCCAACGTCCTGACTTTC. The chain recombines TRBV28 with TRBJ2-6; TRBD1 is a possible D gene (6 bases). Germline V CDR1 and CDR2: MDHEN, SYDVKM. The CDR3 is made up of 15 amino acids. Trimming took 6 bases from V and 4 from J, leaving 13 bases between them. Combining the CDR3 with reference TRBV28 and TRBJ2-6 gives the whole variable domain DVKVTQSSRYLVKRTGEKVFLECVQDMDHENMFWYRQDPGLGLRLIYFSYDVKMKEKGDIPEGYSVSREKKERFSLILESASTNQTSMYLCASSSTGQGANVLTFGAGSRLTVL.

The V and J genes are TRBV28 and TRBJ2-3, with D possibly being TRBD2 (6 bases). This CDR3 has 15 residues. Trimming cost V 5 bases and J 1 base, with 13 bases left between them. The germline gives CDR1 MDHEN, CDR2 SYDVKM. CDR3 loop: CASSPYGGGTDTQYF. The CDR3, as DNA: TGTGCCAGCAGTCCCTACGGGGGAGGCACAGATACGCAGTATTTT.

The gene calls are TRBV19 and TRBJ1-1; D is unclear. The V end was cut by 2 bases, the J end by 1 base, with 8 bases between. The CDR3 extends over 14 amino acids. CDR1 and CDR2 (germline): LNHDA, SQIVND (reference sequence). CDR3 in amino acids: CASSISRPNTEAFF. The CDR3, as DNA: TGTGCCAGTAGTATATCCAGGCCGAACACTGAAGCTTTCTTT.

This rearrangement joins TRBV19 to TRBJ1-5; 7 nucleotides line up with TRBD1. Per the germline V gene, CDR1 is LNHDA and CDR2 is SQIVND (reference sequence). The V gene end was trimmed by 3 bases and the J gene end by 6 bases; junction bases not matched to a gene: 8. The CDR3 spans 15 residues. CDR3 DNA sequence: TGTGCCAGTAGTATGGACCCTACAGGGGCTCAGCCCCAGCATTTT. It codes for CASSMDPTGAQPQHF.

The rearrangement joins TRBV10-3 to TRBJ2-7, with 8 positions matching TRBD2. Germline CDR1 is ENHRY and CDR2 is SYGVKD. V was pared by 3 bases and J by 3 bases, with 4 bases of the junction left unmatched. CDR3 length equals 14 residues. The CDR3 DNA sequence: TGTGCCATCAGTGATCTCGGGGGGGTCTACGAGCAGTACTTC. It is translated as CAISDLGGVYEQYF.

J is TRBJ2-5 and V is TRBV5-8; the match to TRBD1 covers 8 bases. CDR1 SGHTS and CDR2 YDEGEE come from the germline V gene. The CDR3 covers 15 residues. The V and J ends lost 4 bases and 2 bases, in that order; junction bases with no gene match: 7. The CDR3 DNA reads TGTGCCAGCAGCCGGACAGGGAAGGGGCAAGAGACCCAGTACTTC. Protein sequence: CASSRTGKGQETQYF.

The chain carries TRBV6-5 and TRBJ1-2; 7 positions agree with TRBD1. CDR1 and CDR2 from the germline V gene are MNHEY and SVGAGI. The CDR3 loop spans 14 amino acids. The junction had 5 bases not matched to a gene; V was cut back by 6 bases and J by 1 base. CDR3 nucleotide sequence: TGTGCCAGCAGCCCGACAGGGCTTAACTATGGCTACACCTTC. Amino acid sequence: CASSPTGLNYGYTF.

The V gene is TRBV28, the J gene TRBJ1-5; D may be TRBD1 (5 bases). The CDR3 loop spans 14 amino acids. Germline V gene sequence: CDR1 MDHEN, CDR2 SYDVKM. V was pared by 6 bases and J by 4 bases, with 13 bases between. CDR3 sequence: CASSTHTGNQPQHF. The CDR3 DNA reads TGTGCCAGCAGCACCCACACAGGAAATCAGCCCCAGCATTTT. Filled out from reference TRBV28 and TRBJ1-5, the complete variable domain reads DVKVTQSSRYLVKRTGEKVFLECVQDMDHENMFWYRQDPGLGLRLIYFSYDVKMKEKGDIPEGYSVSREKKERFSLILESASTNQTSMYLCASSTHTGNQPQHFGDGTRLSIL.

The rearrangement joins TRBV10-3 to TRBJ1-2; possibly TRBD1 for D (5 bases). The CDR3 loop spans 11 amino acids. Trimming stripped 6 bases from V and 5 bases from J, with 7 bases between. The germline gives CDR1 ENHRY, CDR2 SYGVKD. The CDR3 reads CAIRGGYGYTF. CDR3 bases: TGTGCCATCAGGGGGGGATATGGCTACACCTTC.

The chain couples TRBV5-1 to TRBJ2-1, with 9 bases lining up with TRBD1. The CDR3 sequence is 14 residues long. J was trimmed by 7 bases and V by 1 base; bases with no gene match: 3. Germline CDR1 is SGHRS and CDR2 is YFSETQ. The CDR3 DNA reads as TGCGCCAGCAGCTTGAGGGACAGGGATAATGAGCAGTTCTTC. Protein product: CASSLRDRDNEQFF.

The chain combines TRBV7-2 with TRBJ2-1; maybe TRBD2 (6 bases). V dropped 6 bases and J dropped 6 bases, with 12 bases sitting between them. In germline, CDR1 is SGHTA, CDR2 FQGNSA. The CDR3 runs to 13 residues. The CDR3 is CASRMGGSNEQFF. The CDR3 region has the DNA TGTGCCAGCAGAATGGGGGGATCCAATGAGCAGTTCTTC.

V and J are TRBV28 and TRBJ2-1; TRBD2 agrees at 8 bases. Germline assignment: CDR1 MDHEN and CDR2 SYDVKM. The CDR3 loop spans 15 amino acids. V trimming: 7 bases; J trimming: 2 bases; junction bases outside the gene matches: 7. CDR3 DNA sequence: TGTGCCAGCAACCTAAGGCGGGGGGCCTACAATGAGCAGTTCTTC. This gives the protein CASNLRRGAYNEQFF.

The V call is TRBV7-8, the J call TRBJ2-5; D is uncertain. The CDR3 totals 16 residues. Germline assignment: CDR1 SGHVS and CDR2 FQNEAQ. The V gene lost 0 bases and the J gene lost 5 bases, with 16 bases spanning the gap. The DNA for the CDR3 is TGTGCCAGCAGCTTAGCGATCGACTCCACCGGGGAGACCCAGTACTTC. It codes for CASSLAIDSTGETQYF.

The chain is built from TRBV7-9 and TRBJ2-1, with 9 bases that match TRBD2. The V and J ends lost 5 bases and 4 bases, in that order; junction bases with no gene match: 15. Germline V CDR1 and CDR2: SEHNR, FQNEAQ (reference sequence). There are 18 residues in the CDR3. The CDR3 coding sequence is TGTGCCAGCAGCCCCCCGGTCATAGGCGGGAGGGGTTACAATGAGCAGTTCTTC. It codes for CASSPPVIGGRGYNEQFF.

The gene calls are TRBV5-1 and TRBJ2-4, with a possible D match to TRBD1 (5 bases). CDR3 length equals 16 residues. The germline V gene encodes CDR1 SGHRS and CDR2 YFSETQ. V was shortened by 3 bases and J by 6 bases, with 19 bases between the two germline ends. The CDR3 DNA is TGCGCCAGCAGCTCCCCTATTACAGGTCCCCCAAACATTCAGTACTTC. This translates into CASSSPITGPPNIQYF.

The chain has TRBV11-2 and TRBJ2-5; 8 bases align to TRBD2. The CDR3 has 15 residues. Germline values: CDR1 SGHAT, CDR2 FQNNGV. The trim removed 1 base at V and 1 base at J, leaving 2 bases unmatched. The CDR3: CASSLAGTSQETQYF. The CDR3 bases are TGTGCCAGCAGCTTAGCCGGGACTAGCCAAGAGACCCAGTACTTC.

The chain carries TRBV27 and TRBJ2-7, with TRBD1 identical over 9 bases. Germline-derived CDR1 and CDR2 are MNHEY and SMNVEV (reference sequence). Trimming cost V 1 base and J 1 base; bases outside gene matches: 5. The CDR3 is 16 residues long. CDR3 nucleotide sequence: TGTGCCAGCAGTTTATTCCCCGGGACAGGGTCCTACGAGCAGTACTTC. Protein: CASSLFPGTGSYEQYF.

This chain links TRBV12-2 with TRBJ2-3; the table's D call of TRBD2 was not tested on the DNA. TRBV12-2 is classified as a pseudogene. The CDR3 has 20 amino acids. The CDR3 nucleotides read TGTGCAAGTCGCTCCCCCTTTAATGGCACTAGCGGGGGGGCCGGAGATACGCAGTATTTT. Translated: CASRSPFNGTSGGAGDTQYF.

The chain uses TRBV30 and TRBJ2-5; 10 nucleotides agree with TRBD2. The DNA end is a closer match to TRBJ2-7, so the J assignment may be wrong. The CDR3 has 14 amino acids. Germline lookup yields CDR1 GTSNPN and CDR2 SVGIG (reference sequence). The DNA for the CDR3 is TGTGCCTGGAGTATTAGCGGGAGGTCGTACGAGCAGTACTTC. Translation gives CAWSISGRSYEQYF.

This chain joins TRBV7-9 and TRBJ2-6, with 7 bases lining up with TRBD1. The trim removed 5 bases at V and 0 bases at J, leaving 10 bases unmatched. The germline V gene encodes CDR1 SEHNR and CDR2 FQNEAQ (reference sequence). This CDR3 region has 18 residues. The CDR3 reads CASSRSWTGDSGANVLTF. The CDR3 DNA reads TGTGCCAGCAGCCGGTCATGGACAGGCGACTCTGGGGCCAACGTCCTGACTTTC.

For the CDR3, the DNA is TGTGCCAGCAGTGGACCGGGACAGCGGAACGAGCAGTACTTC. It translates to CASSGPGQRNEQYF. The chain carries TRBV6-1 and TRBJ2-7, with 7 bases fitting TRBD1. The CDR3 length is 14 residues. The V gene end was trimmed by 4 bases and the J gene end by 5 bases; junction bases not matched to a gene: 8. CDR1 is MNHNS, CDR2 SASEGT, per germline.

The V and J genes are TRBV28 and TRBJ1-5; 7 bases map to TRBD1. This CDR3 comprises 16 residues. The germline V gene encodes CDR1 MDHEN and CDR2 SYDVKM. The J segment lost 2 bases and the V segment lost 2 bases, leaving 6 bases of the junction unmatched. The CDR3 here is CASSLRTGVGNQPQHF. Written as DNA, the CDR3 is TGTGCCAGCAGTTTACGCACAGGGGTTGGCAATCAGCCCCAGCATTTT.